Presented here are 22 T cell receptor beta chains from one specimen sequenced in a study of cytomegalovirus exposure and HLA in healthy donors. The PCR ran on 60 Vbeta and 13 Jbeta primers. Some clones are missing from TCRdb's copy, which holds only in-frame ones; the method was immunoSEQ multiplex PCR. The table lists about 100,000 clones, around 80% of them singletons, with approximately 7.5% in the top ten. The sample consisted of PBMCs. These receptors originate from a man between 25 and 39 years old in good health and CMV-seronegative.

The chain has TRBV6-1 and TRBJ2-5, with D possibly TRBD1 on 6 matching bases. Germline CDR1 reads MNHNS; CDR2 reads SASEGT. The CDR3 totals 13 residues. Deletions cut 4 bases from V and 0 bases from J, with 6 bases between. CDR3 in amino acids: CASSGTDQETQYF. The CDR3 coding sequence is TGTGCCAGCAGTGGGACAGACCAAGAGACCCAGTACTTC.

The rearrangement links TRBV19 to TRBJ1-3; D gene uncertain. The CDR3 is made up of 14 amino acids. Trimming removed 3 bases from V and 12 bases from J, with 18 bases in between. Germline V CDR1 and CDR2: LNHDA, SQIVND (reference sequence). In DNA, the CDR3 is TGTGCCAGTAGTATCTCTACGACCTCCGGCGGCATATATTTT. Translation: CASSISTTSGGIYF. The whole variable domain, remainder taken from reference TRBV19 and TRBJ1-3, is DGGITQSPKYLFRKEGQNVTLSCEQNLNHDAMYWYRQDPGQGLRLIYYSQIVNDFQKGDIAEGYSVSREKKESFPLTVTSAQKNPTAFYLCASSISTTSGGIYFGEGSWLTVV.

The chain combines TRBV30 with TRBJ1-5; D ambiguous. There are 13 residues in the CDR3. Germline values: CDR1 GTSNPN, CDR2 SVGIG (reference sequence). The ends were cut back, 2 bases at V and 5 bases at J, with 10 bases in the middle. The CDR3 DNA reads TGTGCCTGGAGTACTAGCGGCGATCAGCCCCAGCATTTT. This gives the protein CAWSTSGDQPQHF.

V gene TRBV30 combines with J gene TRBJ2-7; 8 positions match TRBD1. The CDR3 spans 13 residues. The germline V gene encodes CDR1 GTSNPN and CDR2 SVGIG (reference sequence). V shed 1 base and J 4 bases; nucleotides not matched to a gene: 3. CDR3 sequence: CAWSDQGAYEQYF. The DNA for the CDR3 is TGTGCCTGGAGTGACCAGGGGGCGTACGAGCAGTACTTC.

The rearrangement uses TRBV2 and TRBJ2-6, with 12 bases lining up with TRBD1. Germline CDR1 is SNHLY and CDR2 is FYNNEI. J gave up 0 bases and V 3 bases, and 6 bases lay outside the gene matches. This CDR3 comprises 19 residues. CDR3 DNA sequence: TGTGCCAGCAGTGATGATACGGGACAGGGGGCCTCTGGGGCCAACGTCCTGACTTTC. Translated: CASSDDTGQGASGANVLTF.

The V gene is TRBV6-5, the J gene TRBJ2-7; the match to TRBD2 covers 8 bases. CDR1 and CDR2 from the germline V gene are MNHEY and SVGAGI. The junction had 7 bases not matched to a gene; V was cut back by 6 bases and J by 0 bases. The CDR3 extends over 15 amino acids. CDR3: CASRTSGGFSYEQYF. In DNA form, the CDR3 reads TGTGCCAGCAGAACAAGCGGGGGCTTCTCCTACGAGCAGTACTTC.

This sequence joins TRBV6-1 and TRBJ2-3; 11 bases map to TRBD1. V dropped 3 bases and J dropped 3; count of bases not matched to a gene: 2. Germline V gene data show CDR1 as MNHNS and CDR2 as SASEGT. The CDR3 has 15 residues. CDR3 protein: CASSEDRGQTDTQYF. Written as DNA, the CDR3 is TGTGCCAGCAGTGAGGACAGGGGGCAGACAGATACGCAGTATTTT.

The chain uses TRBV27 and TRBJ2-7; the D gene is possibly TRBD2 (6 bases). V lost 5 bases and J lost 3, with 14 bases in between. The CDR3 consists of 14 residues. The V gene's germline CDR1 is MNHEY and CDR2 SMNVEV (reference sequence). The DNA of the CDR3 is TGTGCCAGCAGTGGATTAGAGGGAGGCTACGAGCAGTACTTC. This codes for CASSGLEGGYEQYF.

This chain joins TRBV7-9 and TRBJ1-5; D call uncertain. V lost 5 bases and J 6 bases, leaving 20 bases between the germline ends. This CDR3 has 16 residues. Germline V gene sequence: CDR1 SEHNR, CDR2 FQNEAQ (reference sequence). CDR3 in amino acids: CASSPKDLAGTQPQHF. The CDR3 DNA follows: TGTGCCAGCAGCCCCAAGGATTTAGCGGGCACTCAGCCCCAGCATTTT.

This clone appeared once. The chain recombines TRBV7-2 with TRBJ1-1; no clear D. V was cut by 2 bases and J by 6 bases, with 7 bases left in between. This CDR3 is built from 12 residues. From germline, CDR1 is SGHTA and CDR2 FQGNSA. The CDR3 DNA follows: TGTGCCAGCAGCTTATTTAATGCTGAAGCTTTCTTT. This translates into CASSLFNAEAFF.

The CDR3 bases are TGTGCCAGCAGCTCAAACCTACAGGGGTCTGTCTACGAGCAGTACTTC. Protein sequence: CASSSNLQGSVYEQYF. The gene calls are TRBV7-9 and TRBJ2-7, with 7 bases aligning to TRBD1. The CDR3 length is 16 residues. V lost 4 bases, J lost 3 bases, and 12 bases stayed unmatched. The germline V gene encodes CDR1 SEHNR and CDR2 FQNEAQ (reference sequence).

V usage is TRBV7-2 and J usage is TRBJ1-2, with D tentatively TRBD1 (5 bases). With 5 bases removed from V and 8 bases from J, the gap between germline ends came to 21 bases. CDR1 and CDR2 from the germline V gene are SGHTA and FQGNSA. This CDR3 spans 15 amino acids. CDR3 sequence: CASSRGGGEGIGYTF. CDR3 nucleotide sequence: TGTGCCAGCAGCCGCGGGGGGGGTGAAGGGATCGGCTACACCTTC. Using reference TRBV7-2 and TRBJ1-2 for the parts outside the CDR3, the full variable domain is GAGVSQSPSNKVTEKGKDVELRCDPISGHTALYWYRQSLGQGLEFLIYFQGNSAPDKSGLPSDRFSAERTGGSVSTLTIQRTQQEDSAVYLCASSRGGGEGIGYTFGSGTRLTVV.

V and J are TRBV11-3 and TRBJ2-1, with TRBD2 matching over 8 bases. CDR3 length equals 16 residues. After removal of 1 base from V and 7 bases from J, the junction contained 9 bases not matched to a gene. Germline CDR1 is SGHNT and CDR2 is YENEEA. The CDR3, as DNA: TGTGCCAGCAGCTTAGGGTCGGGGGGGTCGTGGAATGAGCAGTTCTTC. Translation gives CASSLGSGGSWNEQFF.

The chain couples TRBV25-1 to TRBJ1-1; 9 bases align to TRBD1. CDR1 and CDR2 (germline): MGHDK, SYGVNS. V lost 8 bases and J lost 5; bases outside the gene matches: 18. The CDR3 extends over 17 amino acids. The CDR3 coding sequence is TGTGCCAGCGCGAGAGGGGGTAGTGGACAGGGGAATACTGAAGCTTTCTTT. It codes for CASARGGSGQGNTEAFF.

The V and J genes are TRBV10-3 and TRBJ2-3, with TRBD2 matching over 12 bases. V lost 6 bases to trimming and J lost 4 bases; unmatched junction nucleotides: 11. CDR3 length equals 17 residues. The germline gives CDR1 ENHRY, CDR2 SYGVKD. The CDR3 spells CAIRTPSSGGASDTQYF. DNA for the CDR3: TGTGCCATCAGGACACCCTCTAGCGGGGGGGCATCAGATACGCAGTATTTT.

This clone occurred a few times. This chain uses TRBV5-1 with TRBJ2-7; D is undetermined. The CDR3 length is 12 residues. V was pared by 4 bases and J by 4 bases, with 9 bases between. CDR1 and CDR2 (germline): SGHRS, YFSETQ. The CDR3 sequence: CASSRTGYEQYF. DNA of the CDR3: TGCGCCAGCAGCCGTACGGGTTACGAGCAGTACTTC.

There are many counts of this clone. The chain has TRBV7-3 and TRBJ2-1; D might be TRBD1 (5 bases). CDR3 length equals 13 residues. Trimming cost V 0 bases and J 8 bases, with 8 bases left between them. Germline CDR1 is SGHTA and CDR2 is FQGTGA. This CDR3 reads CASSLTGLHEQFF. As DNA, the CDR3 is TGTGCCAGCAGCTTAACGGGGCTCCATGAGCAGTTCTTC.

Turning to this clone: Other DNA variants within this sample encode the same CDR3. The J gene is TRBJ1-1, the V gene TRBV27; no definite D call. There are 13 residues in the CDR3. CDR1 MNHEY and CDR2 SMNVEV come from the germline V gene (reference sequence). V lost 3 bases and J lost 1, with 6 bases in between. The CDR3 DNA reads TGTGCCAGCAGTTTTCGGGAGAACACTGAAGCTTTCTTT. This gives the protein CASSFRENTEAFF.

The chain recombines TRBV15 with TRBJ1-5; the D gene is possibly TRBD1 (5 bases). V lost 4 bases to trimming and J lost 4 bases, with 8 bases between them. Per the germline V gene, CDR1 is LNHNV and CDR2 is YYDKDF (reference sequence). The CDR3 is made up of 13 amino acids. As DNA, the CDR3 is TGTGCCACCAGCATCGGGGGGAATCAGCCCCAGCATTTT. This sequence encodes CATSIGGNQPQHF.

The rearrangement joins TRBV10-3 to TRBJ2-7, with 12 bases that match TRBD2. The V gene's germline CDR1 is ENHRY and CDR2 SYGVKD. CDR3 length: 14 residues. With 4 bases clipped from V and 7 bases from J, the junction kept 5 bases outside the gene matches. The CDR3 nucleotides are TGTGCCATCAGTGGTCTAGCGGGAGGGGCGGAGCAGTACTTC. Encoded protein: CAISGLAGGAEQYF.

This chain joins TRBV11-2 and TRBJ2-2; 9 nucleotides match TRBD1. This CDR3 region has 13 residues. CDR1 and CDR2 from the germline V gene are SGHAT and FQNNGV. Trimming cost V 4 bases and J 13 bases; bases outside gene matches: 7. The CDR3 protein is CASSSAQGALLFF. The CDR3, as DNA: TGTGCCAGCAGCTCCGCACAGGGGGCCTTGCTGTTTTTT.

The chain links TRBV5-1 to TRBJ2-1; D ambiguous. Germline CDR1 is SGHRS and CDR2 is YFSETQ. The CDR3 has 11 amino acids. V was cut by 2 bases and J by 5 bases, with 2 bases left in between. The DNA of the CDR3 is TGCGCCAGCAGCTTCGACAATGAGCAGTTCTTC. Amino acid sequence: CASSFDNEQFF.